The sequence of this T cell receptor (beta chain) was determined in a study of Ad26.COV2.S vaccination and SARS-CoV-2 variants. Findings of the study overall: Vaccine recipients surpassed placebo recipients in spike-specific TCR breadth. Vaccinees reportedly had broad spike-specific CD8+ and CD4+ T cell responses. Measurements of TCR breadth and depth may have given underestimates of the total T cell responses. Vaccine and placebo recipients had similar non-spike TCR breadth.

For this clone: The antigen remains undetermined.

The sample's treatment: roughly 18 received Ad26.COV2.S at low or high dose, single or two shots; about five received placebo; per-sample allocation not given. Samples came from day 63 after the first vaccine or placebo injection. Trimming removed 5 bases from V and 4 bases from J; junction bases left unmatched: 8. The germline V gene has CDR1 SGHRS and CDR2 YFSETQ. The CDR3 is 15 amino acids. Method: immunoSEQ multiplex PCR; TCRdb's copy keeps in-frame clones and lacks some. The data contain about 320,000 clones, roughly nine tenths of them singletons. Source: peripheral blood, taken in a trial of Ad26.COV2.S vaccine versus placebo. This sequence joins TRBV5-1 and TRBJ2-2; 7 nucleotides match TRBD2. The clonotype originates from a person between 18 and 65 years old who received the Ad26.COV2.S COVID-19 vaccine or a placebo. The CDR3 here is CASRPLAEITGELFF. The CDR3, as DNA: TGCGCCAGCAGACCCCTAGCGGAGATCACCGGGGAGCTGTTTTTT.